The rows below give T cell receptor beta chains drawn from one sample of a study of T cells in Graves' hyperthyroidism and ophthalmopathy. TCRdb re-called the multiplex PCR reads through MiXCR, storing one row per CDR3 protein. This table holds a few hundred thousand distinct CDR3 sequences, about an eighth found once. The material sequenced was blood. Every receptor here comes from a woman between 40 and 55 years old with Graves' ophthalmopathy. Both conserved end residues are part of each CDR3. The order of the fields is J gene, clone size, D gene, V gene, CDR3 DNA, CDR3 protein. The D gene is left open where the match is weak. Some rows have no size entry. The others give once, few or many, or a class for an expanded clone.

>TRBJ2-5|once|-|TRBV5-4
TGTGCCAGCAGCTGGGTACAGGGACCCGGGGGGACCCAGTACTTC
CASSWVQGPGGTQYF
>TRBJ2-1|many|-|TRBV20-1
TGCAGTGCTAGTGGGCTGGGGGAGCTATGGGAACAGTTCTTC
CSASGLGELWEQFF
>TRBJ2-1|many|TRBD2|TRBV7-9
TGTGCCAGCAGCCCACGCCTAGCGGGAGTTTCGTCTATACGCAATGAGCAGTTCTTC
CASSPRLAGVSSIRNEQFF
>TRBJ2-1|few|-|TRBV28
TGTGCCAGTTTTTCTTCGGGGGCGGATGAGCAGTTCTTC
CASFSSGADEQFF
>TRBJ2-5|-|-|TRBV11-2
TGTGCCAGCAGCCGCGTGTGGGGCCAAGAGACCCAGTACTTC
CASSRVWGQETQYF
>TRBJ2-1|many|TRBD2|TRBV24-1
TGTGCCACCAGTGATTCCGTTCTTAGCGGGGGAGATGAGCAGTTCTTC
CATSDSVLSGGDEQFF
>TRBJ1-3|-|-|TRBV3-1
TGTGCCAGCAGCGCGAGGACAGTTTCTGGAAACACCATATATTTT
CASSARTVSGNTIYF
>TRBJ1-4|many|TRBD1|TRBV28
TGTGCCAGCAGTCGACAGGGAGAACTCAATGAAAAACTGTTTTTT
CASSRQGELNEKLFF
>TRBJ1-2|few|-|TRBV3-1
TGTGCCAGCAGACACCGCTCCGGGGGTGGCTACACCTTC
CASRHRSGGGYTF
>TRBJ2-2|-|-|TRBV5-5
TGTGCCAGCAGCTTGGATCCTAGTTGGGGGCGGGAGCTGCTTTTT
CASSLDPSWGRELLF
>TRBJ2-6|-|-|TRBV2
TGTGCCAGCAGAGAAGAAGTCTCTGGGGCCAACGTCCTGACTTTC
CASREEVSGANVLTF
>TRBJ1-2|few|-|TRBV7-2
TGTGCCAGCAGCCCAGGGTTCGGTGGCTACACCTTC
CASSPGFGGYTF
>TRBJ2-5|few|-|TRBV24-1
TGTGCCACCAGTGACCGAGGGGGGGGGGCCCGAGAGACCCAGTACTTC
CATSDRGGGARETQYF
>TRBJ2-3|many|TRBD1|TRBV7-9
TGTGCCAGCAGCTCTAGACAGGGCCACAACACAGATACGCAGTATTTT
CASSSRQGHNTDTQYF
>TRBJ2-1|-|TRBD2|TRBV7-8
TGTGCCAGCAGCTTAGTGACTAGCGGGACCTACAATGAGCAGTTCTTC
CASSLVTSGTYNEQFF
>TRBJ2-1|-|-|TRBV27
TGTGCCAGCAGTTCCTTAACCGGGACCCCCAACCGGAATGAGCAGTTCTTC
CASSSLTGTPNRNEQFF
>TRBJ1-1|many|-|TRBV3-1
TGTGCCAGCAGCGAACTACAGAGAAAAGCTTTCTTT
CASSELQRKAFF
>TRBJ1-2|many|-|TRBV7-8
TGTGCCAGCAGCTCACCGGGCCAGGGCTATGGCTACACCTTC
CASSSPGQGYGYTF
>TRBJ1-4|many|TRBD1|TRBV5-1
TGCGCCAGCAGCCGCGGGACAGGGGGCGAAAAACTGTTTTTT
CASSRGTGGEKLFF
>TRBJ1-1|few|TRBD1|TRBV13
TGTGCCAGCAGCTTAGGCTTGCCGGGACAGGGGGCGTCGGGTGAAGCTTTCTTT
CASSLGLPGQGASGEAFF
>TRBJ2-5|many|-|TRBV24-1
TGTGCCACTGGCGTGGGCCCTTCGGAGACCCAGTACTTC
CATGVGPSETQYF
>TRBJ2-7|many|-|TRBV14
TGTGCCAGCAGCCAAGTCTCCGGGAGTGTCACCTACGAGCAGTACTTC
CASSQVSGSVTYEQYF
>TRBJ1-6|many|TRBD1|TRBV2
TGTGCCAGCAGGGACAGGGGGCAAGATTCACCCCTCCACTTT
CASRDRGQDSPLHF
>TRBJ2-5|-|-|TRBV3-1
TGTGCCAGCAGCGACAAAATAGGGGATTGGGAGACCCAGTACTTC
CASSDKIGDWETQYF